This entry lists 9 T cell receptor beta chains sequenced from one sample in a study of blood T cell repertoires in COVID-19. Using immunoSEQ multiplex PCR, the repertoire was profiled, and TCRdb retains in-frame clones only, with some absent. The table has about 50,000 clones, under 90% seen once. Sequencing was performed on peripheral blood. The source of these receptors is a woman of 80 years or more with COVID-19, enrolled during active disease.

The rearrangement uses TRBV3-1 (or the pseudogene TRBV3-2) and TRBJ2-6; TRBD1 is a possible D gene (5 bases). The CDR3 runs to 21 residues. Germline loops: CDR1 LGHDT, CDR2 YNNKEL (reference sequence). V lost 0 bases, J lost 4 bases, and 25 bases lay in between. CDR3 loop: CASSQEVWTTVSSSGANVLTF. In DNA, the CDR3 is TGTGCCAGCAGCCAAGAGGTCTGGACAACGGTATCCTCGTCCGGGGCCAACGTCCTGACTTTC.

The rearrangement links TRBV29-1 to TRBJ1-3, with D tentatively TRBD1 (5 bases). V was trimmed by 5 bases and J by 0 bases, leaving 11 bases between them. This CDR3 is built from 14 residues. Germline CDR1 is SQVTM and CDR2 is ANQGSEA. The CDR3 nucleotides read TGCAGCGTTAAGGGACTTCTCTCTGGAAACACCATATATTTT. This encodes CSVKGLLSGNTIYF.

The chain is built from TRBV18 and TRBJ1-1; D gene ambiguous. With 2 bases removed from V and 4 bases from J, the gap between germline ends came to 8 bases. The CDR3 is 13 residues long. The germline CDR1 and CDR2 sequences are KGHSH and LQKENI. The CDR3 loop reads CASSPGIGTEAFF. The CDR3 region has the DNA TGTGCCAGCTCACCAGGTATCGGCACTGAAGCTTTCTTT. Drawing the rest from reference TRBV18 and TRBJ1-1, the complete variable domain is NAGVMQNPRHLVRRRGQEARLRCSPMKGHSHVYWYRQLPEEGLKFMVYLQKENIIDESGMPKERFSAEFPKEGPSILRIQQVVRGDSAAYFCASSPGIGTEAFFGQGTRLTVV.

The chain has TRBV3-1 (or the pseudogene TRBV3-2) and TRBJ1-1; the match to TRBD1 covers 7 bases. CDR3 length: 15 amino acids. The V and J ends lost 2 bases and 0 bases, in that order; junction bases with no gene match: 3. Germline V gene sequence: CDR1 LGHDT, CDR2 YNNKEL (reference sequence). CDR3 DNA: TGTGCCAGCAGCCAACAGGACAGGTTGAACACTGAAGCTTTCTTT. Protein sequence: CASSQQDRLNTEAFF.

The chain carries TRBV27 and TRBJ2-1; possibly TRBD2 for D (5 bases). Germline V lookup: CDR1 MNHEY, CDR2 SMNVEV (reference sequence). This CDR3 has 14 amino acids. V lost 5 bases and J lost 9, with 17 bases in between. CDR3 in DNA: TGTGCCAGCAGTCGACCGACTACCTTGGCTGAGCAGTTCTTC. Protein sequence: CASSRPTTLAEQFF.

The rearrangement joins TRBV7-9 to TRBJ1-2; D is unresolved. V was trimmed by 5 bases and J by 8 bases, leaving 15 bases between them. CDR3 length equals 13 residues. Germline-derived CDR1 and CDR2 are SEHNR and FQNEAQ (reference sequence). As DNA, the CDR3 is TGTGCCAGCAGCCCCACCCGGGAGAGCGGCTACACCTTC. Translated: CASSPTRESGYTF. Full variable domain (outside the CDR3, taken from reference TRBV7-9 and TRBJ1-2): DTGVSQNPRHKITKRGQNVTFRCDPISEHNRLYWYRQTLGQGPEFLTYFQNEAQLEKSRLLSDRFSAERPKGSFSTLEIQRTEQGDSAMYLCASSPTRESGYTFGSGTRLTVV.

The V and J genes are TRBV7-8 and TRBJ2-5; 9 bases line up with TRBD2. Germline CDR1 is SGHVS and CDR2 is FQNEAQ. The CDR3 length is 13 residues. The V gene end was trimmed by 6 bases and the J gene end by 5 bases; junction bases not matched to a gene: 4. The CDR3 nucleotides read TGTGCCAGCAGACGTACTAGCGGGGAGACCCAGTACTTC. This translates into CASRRTSGETQYF.

The chain combines TRBV5-4 with TRBJ2-1, with unresolved D. The CDR3 contains 16 residues. V dropped 0 bases and J dropped 0 bases, with 10 bases sitting between them. Germline-derived CDR1 and CDR2 are SGHNT and YYREEE (reference sequence). Here the CDR3 DNA reads TGTGCCAGCAGCTTGGGATTGGCTCCCTCCTACAATGAGCAGTTCTTC. Translated: CASSLGLAPSYNEQFF. The complete variable domain, with remaining parts taken from reference TRBV5-4 and TRBJ2-1, reads ETGVTQSPTHLIKTRGQQVTLRCSSQSGHNTVSWYQQALGQGPQFIFQYYREEENGRGNFPPRFSGLQFPNYSSELNVNALELDDSALYLCASSLGLAPSYNEQFFGPGTRLTVL.

This chain uses TRBV27 with TRBJ2-1; 14 positions match TRBD2. Germline V gene data show CDR1 as MNHEY and CDR2 as SMNVEV (reference sequence). V shed 4 bases and J 16 bases; nucleotides not matched to a gene: 15. The CDR3 is 16 amino acids. CDR3 sequence: CASSSTGTSGRAGAFF. Written as DNA, the CDR3 is TGTGCCAGCAGTTCAACCGGGACTAGCGGGAGAGCCGGAGCTTTCTTC.